This TCR beta chain was found in a study of blood T cell repertoires in COVID-19. CDR3 length: 13 residues. The V gene's germline CDR1 is LNHDA and CDR2 SQIVND (reference sequence). The V segment lost 8 bases and the J segment 8 bases; nucleotides outside the gene matches: 8. The assay was immunoSEQ multiplex PCR, and TCRdb's table has in-frame clones only and misses some. The data hold fewer than 650,000 clones, with 85% to 90% observed a single time. The V gene is TRBV19, the J gene TRBJ1-5; 8 nucleotides match TRBD1. This TCR was recovered from a woman aged 50 to 60 with COVID-19, enrolled during active disease. The material sequenced was peripheral blood. The CDR3 nucleotides are TGTGCCAGTGGAGGACAGGGAAAGGAGCCCCAGCATTTT. Protein sequence: CASGGQGKEPQHF.